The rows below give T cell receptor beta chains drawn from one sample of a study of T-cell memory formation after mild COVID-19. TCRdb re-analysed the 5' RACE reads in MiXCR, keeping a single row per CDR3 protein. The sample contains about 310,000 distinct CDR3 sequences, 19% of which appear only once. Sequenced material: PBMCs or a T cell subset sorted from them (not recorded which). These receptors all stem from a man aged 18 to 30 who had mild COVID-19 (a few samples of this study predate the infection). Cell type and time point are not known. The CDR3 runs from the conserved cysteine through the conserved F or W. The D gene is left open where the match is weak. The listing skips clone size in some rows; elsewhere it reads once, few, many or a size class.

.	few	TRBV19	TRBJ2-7	CASSIDAGFAYEQYF	TGTGCCAGTAGTATAGATGCTGGGTTCGCCTACGAGCAGTACTTC
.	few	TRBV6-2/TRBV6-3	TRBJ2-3	CASSYWGRYTDTQYF	TGTGCCAGCAGTTATTGGGGTCGTTACACAGATACGCAGTATTTT
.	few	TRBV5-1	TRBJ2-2	CASSLFGRTNTGELFF	TGCGCCAGCAGCTTGTTCGGCAGGACGAACACCGGGGAGCTGTTTTTT
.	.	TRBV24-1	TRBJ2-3	CATSGGGTDTQYF	TGTGCCACCTCGGGTGGGGGGACAGATACGCAGTATTTT
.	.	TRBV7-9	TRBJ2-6	CASSLRGHSGANVLTF	TGTGCCAGCAGCTTACGCGGGCACTCTGGGGCCAACGTCCTGACTTTC
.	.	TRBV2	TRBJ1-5	CASAEQVNSNQPQHF	TGTGCCAGCGCAGAACAGGTTAATAGCAATCAGCCCCAGCATTTT
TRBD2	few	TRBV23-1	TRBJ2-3	CAGALAGEITDTQYF	TGCGCCGGGGCACTAGCGGGGGAAATCACAGATACGCAGTATTTT
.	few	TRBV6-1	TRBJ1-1	CASSAYGGEAFF	TGTGCCAGCAGTGCTTACGGTGGGGAAGCTTTCTTT
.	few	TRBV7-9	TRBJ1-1	CASSFGYGMNTEAFF	TGTGCCAGCAGCTTTGGCTACGGAATGAACACTGAAGCTTTCTTT
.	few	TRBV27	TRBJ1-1	CASTSLGQASEAFF	TGTGCCAGCACCTCCCTCGGGCAGGCGAGCGAAGCTTTCTTT
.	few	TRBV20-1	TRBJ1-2	CSAREPPAANYGYTF	TGCAGTGCTAGAGAGCCCCCCGCGGCTAACTATGGCTACACCTTC
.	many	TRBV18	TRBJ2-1	CASSPPSENEQFF	TGTGCCAGCTCACCGCCCTCGGAGAATGAGCAGTTCTTC
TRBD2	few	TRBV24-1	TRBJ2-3	CATSEAGTMHTDTQYF	TGTGCCACCAGCGAAGCCGGGACTATGCACACAGATACGCAGTATTTT
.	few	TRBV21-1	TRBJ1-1	CASSTSPGTEAFF	TGTGCCAGCAGCACCTCCCCTGGCACTGAAGCTTTCTTT
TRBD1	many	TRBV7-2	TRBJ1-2	CASSLAFKLKRGQGSGYGYTF	TGTGCCAGCAGCTTAGCGTTTAAGTTAAAGAGAGGACAGGGGTCAGGCTATGGCTACACCTTC
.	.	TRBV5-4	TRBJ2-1	CASRGPGPNEQFF	TGTGCCAGCAGGGGCCCGGGCCCTAATGAGCAGTTCTTC
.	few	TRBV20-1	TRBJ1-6	CSASQGIIGNSPLHF	TGCAGTGCTAGTCAAGGGATTATCGGTAATTCACCCCTCCACTTT
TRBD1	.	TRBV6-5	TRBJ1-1	CASSYGQASTEAFF	TGTGCCAGCAGTTACGGACAGGCGAGCACTGAAGCTTTCTTT
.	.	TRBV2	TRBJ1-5	CASRTPGQPQHF	TGTGCCAGCAGGACCCCGGGGCAGCCCCAGCATTTT
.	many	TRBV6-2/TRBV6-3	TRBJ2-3	CASSYSETDTDTQYF	TGTGCCAGCAGTTACTCCGAGACCGACACAGATACGCAGTATTTT
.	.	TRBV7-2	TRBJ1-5	CASSQGPEGNQPQHF	TGTGCCAGCAGCCAGGGACCTGAGGGCAATCAGCCCCAGCATTTT
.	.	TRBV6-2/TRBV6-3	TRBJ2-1	CASSYSQDRRGPQYNEQFF	TGTGCCAGCAGTTACTCCCAAGACAGGCGGGGTCCCCAATACAATGAGCAGTTCTTC
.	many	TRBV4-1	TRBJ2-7	CASSQERGGLYEQYF	TGCGCCAGCAGCCAAGAAAGGGGCGGATTATACGAGCAGTACTTC
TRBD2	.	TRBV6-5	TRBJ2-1	CASSYFTSGAYNEQFF	TGTGCCAGCAGTTACTTCACTAGCGGGGCTTACAATGAGCAGTTCTTC
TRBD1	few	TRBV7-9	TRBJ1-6	CASSRDWTGSSPLHF	TGTGCCAGCAGCCGAGATTGGACAGGGTCTTCACCCCTCCACTTT
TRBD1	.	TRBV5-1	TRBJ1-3	CASSSGQLSGNTIYF	TGCGCCAGCAGCTCGGGACAGCTCTCTGGAAACACCATATATTTT
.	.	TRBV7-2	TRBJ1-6	CASSFRMADPPLHF	TGTGCCAGCAGCTTTCGGATGGCGGACCCTCCCCTCCACTTT
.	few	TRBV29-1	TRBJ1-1	CSAGRGEDEAFF	TGCAGCGCCGGACGGGGGGAGGATGAAGCTTTCTTT